The 23 T cell receptor beta chains in this list originate from one sample, sequenced in a study of blood T cell repertoires in COVID-19. Produced via immunoSEQ multiplex PCR; TCRdb's table is partial and in-frame only. The table has more than 85,000 clones, over 70% seen once; the top ten hold 24%. The sequencing sample was made of peripheral blood. The receptors were gathered from a man aged 70-80 years with acute or convalescent COVID-19.

The chain carries TRBV15 and TRBJ2-5; D unclear. The V gene's germline CDR1 is LNHNV and CDR2 YYDKDF (reference sequence). The CDR3 has 15 amino acids. V gave up 0 bases and J gave up 4 bases, with 12 bases separating them. The CDR3: CATSRDIASTETQYF. For the CDR3, the DNA is TGTGCCACCAGCAGAGATATCGCGTCCACAGAGACCCAGTACTTC.

The J gene is TRBJ2-3, the V gene TRBV28; 14 nucleotides match TRBD2. The CDR3 runs 17 residues. V dropped 7 bases and J dropped 5; count of bases not matched to a gene: 11. Germline V gene data show CDR1 as MDHEN and CDR2 as SYDVKM. This chain's CDR3 is CASNAKGLAGVVDTQYF. The CDR3 DNA sequence: TGTGCCAGCAACGCCAAGGGACTAGCGGGAGTCGTAGATACGCAGTATTTT. Together with reference TRBV28 and TRBJ2-3, the CDR3 gives the full variable domain: DVKVTQSSRYLVKRTGEKVFLECVQDMDHENMFWYRQDPGLGLRLIYFSYDVKMKEKGDIPEGYSVSREKKERFSLILESASTNQTSMYLCASNAKGLAGVVDTQYFGPGTRLTVL.

V usage is TRBV28 and J usage is TRBJ2-7; 7 bases align to TRBD2. V shed 8 bases and J 7 bases; nucleotides not matched to a gene: 8. Germline loops: CDR1 MDHEN, CDR2 SYDVKM. CDR3 length: 12 amino acids. As DNA, the CDR3 is TGTGCCAGCGTTAGAGCGGGAAGAGAGCAGTACTTC. This translates into CASVRAGREQYF.

The chain combines TRBV4-3 with TRBJ2-1, with D possibly being TRBD2 (6 bases). CDR3 length equals 18 residues. V lost 0 bases and J 0 bases, leaving 15 bases between the germline ends. The germline CDR1 and CDR2 sequences are LGHNA and YSLEER. CDR3 sequence: CASSQDPRGVTSYNEQFF. CDR3 sequence (DNA): TGCGCCAGCAGCCAAGATCCCCGCGGGGTCACCTCCTACAATGAGCAGTTCTTC.

DNA for the CDR3: TGTGCCAGTAGTATAGCTCTTTTGCAGCCCCAGCATTTT. Translation gives CASSIALLQPQHF. The rearrangement joins TRBV19 to TRBJ1-5; D remains ambiguous. This CDR3 has 13 residues. In germline, CDR1 is LNHDA, CDR2 SQIVND (reference sequence). Trimming cost V 1 base and J 7 bases, with 8 bases left between them.

The chain links TRBV4-1 to TRBJ1-5, with TRBD1 matching 8 bases. V gave up 0 bases and J gave up 5 bases; unmatched junction bases: 3. The CDR3 has 15 amino acids. Germline V CDR1 and CDR2: MGHRA, YSYEKL. The CDR3 nucleotides are TGCGCCAGCAGCCAAGATCCAGGGGGCCATCAGCCCCAGCATTTT. The encoded protein is CASSQDPGGHQPQHF.

CDR3 in DNA: TGTGCCAGTCGTCCTAGCGGGACGCTGACAGATACGCAGTATTTT. Its translation: CASRPSGTLTDTQYF. The chain couples TRBV19 to TRBJ2-3; 9 nucleotides agree with TRBD2. V lost 8 bases and J lost 3; bases outside the gene matches: 9. Germline CDR1 LNHDA, CDR2 SQIVND (reference sequence). CDR3 length: 15 amino acids. The variable domain in full, with the rest retrieved from reference TRBV19 and TRBJ2-3, is DGGITQSPKYLFRKEGQNVTLSCEQNLNHDAMYWYRQDPGQGLRLIYYSQIVNDFQKGDIAEGYSVSREKKESFPLTVTSAQKNPTAFYLCASRPSGTLTDTQYFGPGTRLTVL.

This clone has a single count. The rearrangement uses TRBV27 and TRBJ2-7, with 9 positions matching TRBD2. The J segment lost 2 bases and the V segment lost 8 bases, leaving 7 bases of the junction unmatched. The CDR3 consists of 14 residues. The germline V gene has CDR1 MNHEY and CDR2 SMNVEV (reference sequence). For the CDR3, the DNA is TGTGCCAGCGCGCGGGGGGGCCAAACCTACGAGCAGTACTTC. Translation gives CASARGGQTYEQYF.

This chain joins TRBV7-2 and TRBJ1-3; weak D call: TRBD1 (5 bases). CDR1 is SGHTA, CDR2 FQGNSA, per germline. The CDR3 is made up of 14 amino acids. Trimming removed 6 bases at V and 1 base at J, with 10 bases between. The CDR3 bases are TGTGCCAGCAGGTTACAGGCGTCTGGAAACACCATATATTTT. It encodes CASRLQASGNTIYF. Using reference TRBV7-2 and TRBJ1-3 for the parts outside the CDR3, the full variable domain is GAGVSQSPSNKVTEKGKDVELRCDPISGHTALYWYRQSLGQGLEFLIYFQGNSAPDKSGLPSDRFSAERTGGSVSTLTIQRTQQEDSAVYLCASRLQASGNTIYFGEGSWLTVV.

This clone was observed a few times. The CDR3 region has the DNA TGTGCCAGCAGCTTGGACGGGGGGGCCGATCAGCCCCAGCATTTT. Translation: CASSLDGGADQPQHF. The rearrangement uses TRBV5-8 and TRBJ1-5; TRBD1 might be the D (6 bases). The germline gives CDR1 SGHTS, CDR2 YDEGEE. V lost 0 bases and J 5 bases, leaving 12 bases between the germline ends. This CDR3 is built from 15 residues.

This clone was picked up many times. This sequence joins TRBV9 and TRBJ2-7, with D possibly being TRBD1 (5 bases). Germline loops: CDR1 SGDLS, CDR2 YYNGEE. The CDR3 contains 15 residues. V lost 4 bases to trimming and J lost 3 bases, with 17 bases between them. CDR3 nucleotides: TGTGCCAGCAGCCCAGGGCCCAGGGAATACTACGAGCAGTACTTC. It specifies CASSPGPREYYEQYF.

This chain connects TRBV19 to TRBJ2-3; perhaps TRBD2 as D (5 bases). Germline CDR1 LNHDA, CDR2 SQIVND (reference sequence). Trimming shortened V by 9 bases and J by 6 bases, and 13 bases separated the two germline ends. The CDR3 has 12 amino acids. This CDR3 is CASRDYADTQYF. The CDR3 nucleotides read TGTGCCAGCCGCGACTACGCTGATACGCAGTATTTT.

This clone was seen more than once but under ten times. This rearrangement joins TRBV5-1 to TRBJ1-1, with 12 bases that match TRBD1. The CDR3 length is 14 residues. Per the germline V gene, CDR1 is SGHRS and CDR2 is YFSETQ. Trimming removed 7 bases from V and 3 bases from J; junction bases left unmatched: 4. The CDR3 sequence: CASRGTGGYTEAFF. The CDR3 DNA sequence: TGCGCCAGCCGCGGGACAGGGGGCTACACTGAAGCTTTCTTT.

The J gene is TRBJ1-4, the V gene TRBV9; D not resolved. Per the germline V gene, CDR1 is SGDLS and CDR2 is YYNGEE. This CDR3 has 14 residues. V was clipped by 2 bases and J by 5 bases, with 10 bases between them. DNA for the CDR3: TGTGCCAGCAGCGTTTTCTCGGGGAATGAAAAACTGTTTTTT. Translation gives CASSVFSGNEKLFF.

The rearrangement uses TRBV4-2 and TRBJ1-2; D gene ambiguous. The V gene's germline CDR1 is LGHNA and CDR2 YNFKEQ. This CDR3 is 11 amino acids long. V lost 3 bases and J lost 7, with 6 bases in between. The CDR3, as DNA: TGTGCCAGCAGCCACGAGGCTGGCTACACCTTC. The encoded protein is CASSHEAGYTF.

V gene TRBV28 combines with J gene TRBJ2-3; D is unresolved. Germline V gene data show CDR1 as MDHEN and CDR2 as SYDVKM. The CDR3 totals 11 residues. Trimming stripped 5 bases from V and 4 bases from J, with 4 bases between. The CDR3 here is CASSRADTQYF. In nucleotides, the CDR3 is TGTGCCAGCAGTCGGGCAGATACGCAGTATTTT.

This clone was seen a handful of times. The chain has TRBV5-1 and TRBJ2-7, with D tentatively TRBD1 (6 bases). The CDR3 loop spans 14 amino acids. Germline V lookup: CDR1 SGHRS, CDR2 YFSETQ. V gave up 7 bases and J gave up 6 bases, with 20 bases separating them. For the CDR3, the DNA is TGCGCCAGCCATCTGGGGCAGGGGATTAGCGAGCAGTACTTC. Translation: CASHLGQGISEQYF.

The rearrangement links TRBV6-1 to TRBJ2-3; 8 bases map to TRBD1. Trimming took 3 bases from V and 3 from J; bases not matched to a gene: 5. Looked up from germline, CDR1 is MNHNS and CDR2 is SASEGT. The CDR3 contains 15 residues. In DNA, the CDR3 is TGTGCCAGCAGTGATAGGGGACAGGCTACAGATACGCAGTATTTT. Amino acids: CASSDRGQATDTQYF.

The chain links TRBV27 to TRBJ2-3; weak D call: TRBD2 (6 bases). The CDR3 is 13 residues long. In germline, CDR1 is MNHEY, CDR2 SMNVEV (reference sequence). Trimming removed 8 bases from V and 5 bases from J, with 14 bases in between. The DNA for the CDR3 is TGTGCCAGCTGCCGGGAGCGACGAGATACGCAGTATTTT. It encodes CASCRERRDTQYF.

This rearrangement joins TRBV19 to TRBJ2-7; the match to TRBD1 covers 7 bases. The germline V gene has CDR1 LNHDA and CDR2 SQIVND (reference sequence). Germline trimming cut 4 bases from V and 4 bases from J; bases unmatched to any gene: 7. This CDR3 region has 14 residues. CDR3 nucleotide sequence: TGTGCCAGTAGTACCCCGGGACAGATATACGAGCAGTACTTC. Amino acids: CASSTPGQIYEQYF.

This sequence joins TRBV27 and TRBJ2-1; TRBD2 agrees at 12 bases. The germline V gene has CDR1 MNHEY and CDR2 SMNVEV (reference sequence). With V trimmed by 3 bases and J by 8 bases, 11 bases remained unmatched. The CDR3 sequence is 17 residues long. The CDR3 DNA follows: TGTGCCAGCAGTTTTGAGGCTAGCGGGAGGGGGGACTATGAGCAGTTCTTC. Translation gives CASSFEASGRGDYEQFF.

The gene calls are TRBV5-1 and TRBJ2-2; D is possibly TRBD2 (5 bases). Trimming shortened V by 0 bases and J by 1 base, and 16 bases separated the two germline ends. The CDR3 loop spans 18 amino acids. CDR1 is SGHRS, CDR2 YFSETQ, per germline. Here the CDR3 reads CASSLVGVGYQNTGELFF. The CDR3 nucleotides are TGCGCCAGCAGCTTGGTCGGGGTTGGATACCAGAACACCGGGGAGCTGTTTTTT.

The chain couples TRBV6-5 to TRBJ2-3; D perhaps matches TRBD2 (6 bases). The CDR3 contains 14 residues. Trimming removed 2 bases from V and 9 bases from J, with 15 bases in between. Per germline, CDR1 MNHEY and CDR2 SVGAGI. The DNA for the CDR3 is TGTGCCAGCAGTTACGGAGGGGCCCTGCGAACGCAGTATTTT. Translating it yields CASSYGGALRTQYF.